This T cell receptor (beta chain) comes out of a study of cytotoxic CD8 clonotypes in ibrutinib-treated CLL. About 2 micrograms of genomic DNA, which was extracted from cryopreserved PBMCs, served as the material used for the TCR beta libraries. The CDR3 loop spans 13 amino acids. Germline trimming cut 4 bases from V and 4 bases from J; bases unmatched to any gene: 4. Looked up from germline, CDR1 is SGHTA and CDR2 is FQGNSA. Clones were sequenced by immunoSEQ multiplex PCR, and TCRdb holds only the in-frame ones, with some missing. This table has some 170,000 clones, roughly 90% appearing once. Study-wide findings and caveats: Against age-matched healthy donors, baseline clonality ran higher and tracked circulating CD8+ T-cell counts. Clonality rose at ibrutinib response and fell back toward baseline at progression.

This clone was detected once. The antigen is not known. The material sequenced was PBMCs, taken at disease progression, from a patient treated with ibrutinib. This sequence was found in a human donor with chronic lymphocytic leukemia. V gene TRBV7-2 combines with J gene TRBJ2-7; 7 bases map to TRBD2. The CDR3 loop is CASSSVREYEQYF. The CDR3 nucleotides are TGTGCCAGCAGCTCCGTGCGGGAGTACGAGCAGTACTTC.